This T cell receptor beta chain is from a study of blood T cell repertoires in COVID-19. The table came from immunoSEQ multiplex PCR; TCRdb's copy has only in-frame clones and leaves some out. This sample has about 380,000 clones, with more than 75% found just once. From germline, CDR1 is SGDLS and CDR2 YYNGEE. V was clipped by 0 bases and J by 2 bases; unmatched bases: 9. The CDR3 is 17 residues long. The chain uses TRBV9 and TRBJ2-7; 9 nucleotides line up with TRBD2. Sequencing was performed on peripheral blood. The sequence was obtained from a human donor with acute or convalescent COVID-19. The donor label of this sample is uncertain. Written as DNA, the CDR3 is TGTGCCAGCAGCGTAGATGATCATCTAGCGGGAACCTACGAGCAGTACTTC. Translating gives CASSVDDHLAGTYEQYF.